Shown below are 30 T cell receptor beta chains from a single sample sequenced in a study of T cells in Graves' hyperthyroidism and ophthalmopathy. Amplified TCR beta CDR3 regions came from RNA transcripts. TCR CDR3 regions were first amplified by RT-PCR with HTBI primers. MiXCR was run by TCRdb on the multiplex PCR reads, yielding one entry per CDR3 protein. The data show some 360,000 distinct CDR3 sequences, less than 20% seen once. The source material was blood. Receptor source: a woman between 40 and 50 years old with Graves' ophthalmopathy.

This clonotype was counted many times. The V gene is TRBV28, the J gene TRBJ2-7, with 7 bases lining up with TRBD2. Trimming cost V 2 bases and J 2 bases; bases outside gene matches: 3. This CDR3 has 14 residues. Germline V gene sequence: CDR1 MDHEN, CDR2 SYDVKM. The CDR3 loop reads CASSLSGETYEQYF. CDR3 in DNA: TGTGCCAGCAGTTTAAGCGGGGAAACCTACGAGCAGTACTTC.

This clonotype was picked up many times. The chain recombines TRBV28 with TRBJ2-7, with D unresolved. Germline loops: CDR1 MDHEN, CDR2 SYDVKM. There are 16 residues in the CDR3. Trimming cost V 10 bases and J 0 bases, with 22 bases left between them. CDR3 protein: CATSPTVQVRSYEQYF. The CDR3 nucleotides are TGTGCCACCTCGCCCACTGTCCAGGTCCGCTCCTACGAGCAGTACTTC.

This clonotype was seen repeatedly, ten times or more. CDR3 in DNA: TGCGCCAGCAGCCGTCGACTAGATCTCGACGAGCAGTACTTC. Its protein is CASSRRLDLDEQYF. The V and J genes are TRBV4-3 and TRBJ2-7; tentative D call: TRBD2 (6 bases). CDR3 length equals 14 residues. Looked up from germline, CDR1 is LGHNA and CDR2 is YSLEER. The V end lost 4 bases, the J end lost 5 bases, and 15 bases lay between the germline ends.

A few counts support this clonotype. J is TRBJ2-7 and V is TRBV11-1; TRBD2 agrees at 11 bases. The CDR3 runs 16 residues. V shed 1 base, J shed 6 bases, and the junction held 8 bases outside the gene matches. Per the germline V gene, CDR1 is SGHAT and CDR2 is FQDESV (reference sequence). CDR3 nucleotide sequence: TGTGCCAGCAGCTTAGATTTCCCGACTAGCGGGACCGAGCAGTACTTC. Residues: CASSLDFPTSGTEQYF.

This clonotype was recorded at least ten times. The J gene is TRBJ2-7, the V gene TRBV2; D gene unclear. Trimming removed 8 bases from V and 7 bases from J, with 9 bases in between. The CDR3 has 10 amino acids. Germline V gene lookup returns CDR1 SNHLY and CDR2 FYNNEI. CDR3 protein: CASEGPEQYF. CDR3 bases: TGTGCCAGCGAAGGCCCTGAGCAGTACTTC.

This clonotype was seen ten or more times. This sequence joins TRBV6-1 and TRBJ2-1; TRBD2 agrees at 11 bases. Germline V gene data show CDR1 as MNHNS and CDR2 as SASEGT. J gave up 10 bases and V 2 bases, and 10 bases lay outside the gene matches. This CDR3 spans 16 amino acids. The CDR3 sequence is CASSEWVTSGRHEQFF. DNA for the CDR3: TGTGCCAGCAGTGAATGGGTTACTAGCGGGAGACACGAGCAGTTCTTC.

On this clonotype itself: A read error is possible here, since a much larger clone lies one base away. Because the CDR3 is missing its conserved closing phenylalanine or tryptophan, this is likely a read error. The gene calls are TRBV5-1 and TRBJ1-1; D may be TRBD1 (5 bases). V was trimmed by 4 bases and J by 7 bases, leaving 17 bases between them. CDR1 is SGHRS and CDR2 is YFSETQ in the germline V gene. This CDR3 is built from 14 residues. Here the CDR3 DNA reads TGCGCCAGCAGCGCCGTCTGGGGGGTCAGTGAAGCTTTCTAT. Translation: CASSAVWGVSEAFY.

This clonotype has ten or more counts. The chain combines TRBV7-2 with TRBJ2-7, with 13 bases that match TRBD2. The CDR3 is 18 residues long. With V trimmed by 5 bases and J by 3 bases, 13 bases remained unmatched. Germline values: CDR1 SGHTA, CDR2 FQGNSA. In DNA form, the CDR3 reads TGTGCCAGCAGCCCACGGACTAGCGGGAGTCGTTTCCACTACGAGCAGTACTTC. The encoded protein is CASSPRTSGSRFHYEQYF.

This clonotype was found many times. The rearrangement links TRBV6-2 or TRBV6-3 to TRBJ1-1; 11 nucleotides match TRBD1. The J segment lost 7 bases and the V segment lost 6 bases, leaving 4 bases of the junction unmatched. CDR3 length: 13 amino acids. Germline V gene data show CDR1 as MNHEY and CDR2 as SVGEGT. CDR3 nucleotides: TGTGCCAGCAGCAGGACAGGGGGCGGTGAAGCTTTCTTT. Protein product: CASSRTGGGEAFF.

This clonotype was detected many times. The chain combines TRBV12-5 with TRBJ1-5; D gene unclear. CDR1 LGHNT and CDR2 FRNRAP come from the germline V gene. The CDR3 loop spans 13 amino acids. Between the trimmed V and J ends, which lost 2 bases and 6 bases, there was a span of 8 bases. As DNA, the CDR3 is TGTGCTAGTGGTTTGACTTGGTCTCAGCCCCAGCATTTT. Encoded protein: CASGLTWSQPQHF.

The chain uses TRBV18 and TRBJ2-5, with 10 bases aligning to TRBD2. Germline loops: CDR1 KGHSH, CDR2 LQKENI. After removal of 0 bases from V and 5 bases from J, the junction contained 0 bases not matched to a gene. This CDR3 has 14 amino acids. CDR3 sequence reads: CASSPPGLAETQYF. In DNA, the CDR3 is TGTGCCAGCTCACCACCGGGACTAGCGGAGACCCAGTACTTC. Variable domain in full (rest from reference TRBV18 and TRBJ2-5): NAGVMQNPRHLVRRRGQEARLRCSPMKGHSHVYWYRQLPEEGLKFMVYLQKENIIDESGMPKERFSAEFPKEGPSILRIQQVVRGDSAAYFCASSPPGLAETQYFGPGTRLLVL.

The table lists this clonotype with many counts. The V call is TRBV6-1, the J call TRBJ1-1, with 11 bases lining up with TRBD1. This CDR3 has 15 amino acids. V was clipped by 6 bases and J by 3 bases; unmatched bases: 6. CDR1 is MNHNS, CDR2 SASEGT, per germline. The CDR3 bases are TGTGCCAGCAGCGACGGGACAGGGGGGTACACTGAAGCTTTCTTT. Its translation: CASSDGTGGYTEAFF.

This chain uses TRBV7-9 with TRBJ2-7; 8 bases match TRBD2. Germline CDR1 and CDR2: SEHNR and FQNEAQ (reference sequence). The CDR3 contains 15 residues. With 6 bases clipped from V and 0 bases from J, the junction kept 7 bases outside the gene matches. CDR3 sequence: CASSRASGLSYEQYF. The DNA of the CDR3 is TGTGCCAGCAGTCGGGCTAGCGGGCTCTCCTACGAGCAGTACTTC. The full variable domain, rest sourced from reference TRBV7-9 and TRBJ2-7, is DTGVSQNPRHKITKRGQNVTFRCDPISEHNRLYWYRQTLGQGPEFLTYFQNEAQLEKSRLLSDRFSAERPKGSFSTLEIQRTEQGDSAMYLCASSRASGLSYEQYFGPGTRLTVT.

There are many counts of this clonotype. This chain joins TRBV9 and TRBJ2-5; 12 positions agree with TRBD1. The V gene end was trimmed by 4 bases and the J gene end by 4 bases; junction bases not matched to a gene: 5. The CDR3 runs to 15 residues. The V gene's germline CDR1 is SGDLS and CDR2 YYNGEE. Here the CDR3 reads CASSPGTGGRETQYF. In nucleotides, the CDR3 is TGTGCCAGCAGCCCGGGGACAGGGGGCCGAGAGACCCAGTACTTC.

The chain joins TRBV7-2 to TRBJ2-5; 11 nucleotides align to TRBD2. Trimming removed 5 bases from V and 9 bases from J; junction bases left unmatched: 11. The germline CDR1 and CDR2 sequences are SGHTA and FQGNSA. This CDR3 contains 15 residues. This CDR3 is CASSPHSGRGLAQYF. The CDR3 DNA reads TGTGCCAGCAGCCCTCATAGCGGGAGGGGACTGGCCCAGTACTTC.

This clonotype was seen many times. The CDR3 region is CASSQDRGLAIYEQYF. The CDR3, as DNA: TGCGCCAGCAGCCAAGATCGAGGACTAGCGATCTACGAGCAGTACTTC. The V and J genes are TRBV4-3 and TRBJ2-7; 9 positions match TRBD2. V dropped 0 bases and J dropped 3; count of bases not matched to a gene: 6. This CDR3 spans 16 amino acids. Germline CDR1 and CDR2: LGHNA and YSLEER.

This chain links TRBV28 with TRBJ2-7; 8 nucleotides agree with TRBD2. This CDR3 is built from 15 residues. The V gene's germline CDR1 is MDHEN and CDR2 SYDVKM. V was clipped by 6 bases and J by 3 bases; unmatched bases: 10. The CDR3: CASSTAAGGDYEQYF. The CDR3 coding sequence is TGTGCCAGCAGCACGGCGGCGGGGGGAGACTACGAGCAGTACTTC. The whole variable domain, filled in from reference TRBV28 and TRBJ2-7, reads DVKVTQSSRYLVKRTGEKVFLECVQDMDHENMFWYRQDPGLGLRLIYFSYDVKMKEKGDIPEGYSVSREKKERFSLILESASTNQTSMYLCASSTAAGGDYEQYFGPGTRLTVT.

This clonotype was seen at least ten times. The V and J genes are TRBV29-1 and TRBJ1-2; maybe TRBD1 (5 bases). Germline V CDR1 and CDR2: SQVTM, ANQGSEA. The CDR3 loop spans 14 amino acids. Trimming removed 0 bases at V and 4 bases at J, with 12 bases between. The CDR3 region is CSVEDDSRAYGYTF. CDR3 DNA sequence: TGCAGCGTTGAAGATGATTCCAGGGCCTATGGCTACACCTTC.

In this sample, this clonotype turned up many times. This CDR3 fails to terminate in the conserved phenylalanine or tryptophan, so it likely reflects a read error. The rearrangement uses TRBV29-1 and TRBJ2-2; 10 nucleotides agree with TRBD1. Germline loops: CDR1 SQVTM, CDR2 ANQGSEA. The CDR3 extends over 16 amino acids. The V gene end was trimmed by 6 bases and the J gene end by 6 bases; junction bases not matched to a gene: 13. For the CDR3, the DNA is TGCAGCGTACTTACGACCGGGACAGGGGTAGCCGGGGAGCTGTTTATT. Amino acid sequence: CSVLTTGTGVAGELFI.

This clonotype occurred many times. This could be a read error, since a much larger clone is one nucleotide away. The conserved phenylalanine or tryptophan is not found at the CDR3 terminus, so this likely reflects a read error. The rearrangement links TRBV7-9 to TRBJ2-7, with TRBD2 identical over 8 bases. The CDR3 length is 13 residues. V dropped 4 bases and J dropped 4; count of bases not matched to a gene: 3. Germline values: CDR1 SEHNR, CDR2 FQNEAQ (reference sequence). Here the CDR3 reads CASSSSGRYEQYS. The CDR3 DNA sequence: TGTGCCAGCAGCTCGAGCGGGAGATACGAGCAGTACTCC.

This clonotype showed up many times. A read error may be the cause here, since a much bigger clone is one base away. In nucleotides, the CDR3 is TGTGCCAGCGGACACGACGGGGACACTGAAGCTTTCTTT. Amino acids: CASGHDGDTEAFF. V is TRBV27 and J is TRBJ1-1, with D possibly TRBD1 on 5 matching bases. Germline V gives CDR1 MNHEY, CDR2 SMNVEV (reference sequence). This CDR3 region has 13 residues. Trimming removed 8 bases from V and 3 bases from J, with 13 bases in between.

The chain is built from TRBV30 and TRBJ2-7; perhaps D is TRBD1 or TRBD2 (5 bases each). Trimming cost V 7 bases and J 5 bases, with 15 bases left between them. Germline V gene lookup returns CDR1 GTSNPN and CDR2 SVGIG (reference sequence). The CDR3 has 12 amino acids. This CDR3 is CASYAPGHEQYF. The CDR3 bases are TGTGCCTCTTACGCTCCGGGGCACGAGCAGTACTTC.

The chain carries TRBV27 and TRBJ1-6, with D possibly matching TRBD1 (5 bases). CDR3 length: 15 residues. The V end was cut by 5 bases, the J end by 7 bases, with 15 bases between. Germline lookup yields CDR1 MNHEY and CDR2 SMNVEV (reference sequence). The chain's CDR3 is CASSPNVGENSPLHF. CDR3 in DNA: TGTGCCAGCAGTCCCAACGTGGGGGAAAATTCACCCCTCCACTTT.

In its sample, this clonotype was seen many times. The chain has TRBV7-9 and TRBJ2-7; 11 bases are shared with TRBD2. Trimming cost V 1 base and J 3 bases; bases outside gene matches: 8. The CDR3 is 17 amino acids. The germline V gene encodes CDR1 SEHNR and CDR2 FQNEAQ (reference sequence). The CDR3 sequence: CASSLEYGTSGNYEQYF. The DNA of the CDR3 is TGTGCCAGCAGCTTAGAGTACGGGACTAGCGGCAACTACGAGCAGTACTTC.

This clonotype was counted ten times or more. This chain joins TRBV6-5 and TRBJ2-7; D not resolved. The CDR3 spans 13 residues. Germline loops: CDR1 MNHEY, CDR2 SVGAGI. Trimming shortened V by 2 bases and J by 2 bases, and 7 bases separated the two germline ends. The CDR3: CASSYGMAYEQYF. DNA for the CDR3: TGTGCCAGCAGTTACGGGATGGCCTACGAGCAGTACTTC.

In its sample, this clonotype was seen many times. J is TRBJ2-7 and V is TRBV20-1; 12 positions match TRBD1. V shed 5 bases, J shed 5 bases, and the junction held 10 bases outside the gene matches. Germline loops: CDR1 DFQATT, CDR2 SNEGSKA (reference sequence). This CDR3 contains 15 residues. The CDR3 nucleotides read TGCAGTGCTTCTGGCCCCGGGACAGGGGGCGACGAGCAGTACTTC. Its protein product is CSASGPGTGGDEQYF.

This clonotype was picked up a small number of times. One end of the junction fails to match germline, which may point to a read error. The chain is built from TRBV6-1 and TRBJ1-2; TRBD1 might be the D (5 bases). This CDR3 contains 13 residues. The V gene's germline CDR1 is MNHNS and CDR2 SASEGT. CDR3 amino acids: CASRATGIYGYNF. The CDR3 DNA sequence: TGTGCCAGCAGGGCTACAGGAATCTATGGCTACAACTTC.

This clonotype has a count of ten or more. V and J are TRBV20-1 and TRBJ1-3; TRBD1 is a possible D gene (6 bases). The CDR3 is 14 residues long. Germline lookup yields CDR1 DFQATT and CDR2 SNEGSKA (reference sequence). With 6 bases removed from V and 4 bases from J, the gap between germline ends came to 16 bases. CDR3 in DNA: TGCAGTGCCCAGGGGCCCAGGGTGGGAAACACCATATATTTT. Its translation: CSAQGPRVGNTIYF.

The CDR3 nucleotides read TGTGCCAGCAGTCCCGGACAGGGGAAGAACACCGGGGAGCTGTTTTTT. Amino acid sequence: CASSPGQGKNTGELFF. This sequence joins TRBV12-3 or TRBV12-4 and TRBJ2-2, with 9 bases identical to TRBD1. V was clipped by 5 bases and J by 1 base; unmatched bases: 5. The CDR3 covers 16 residues.

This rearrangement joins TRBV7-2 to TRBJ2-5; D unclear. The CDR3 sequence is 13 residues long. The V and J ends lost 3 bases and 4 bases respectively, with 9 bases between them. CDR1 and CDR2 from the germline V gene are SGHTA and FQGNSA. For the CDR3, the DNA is TGTGCCAGCAGCTTCGAATTAATAGAGACCCAGTACTTC. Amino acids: CASSFELIETQYF.